This passage covers 26 T cell receptor beta chains from one sample sequenced in a study of cytomegalovirus exposure and HLA in healthy donors. 13 Jbeta primers and 60 Vbeta primers were used for the PCR. Libraries were prepared by immunoSEQ multiplex PCR; TCRdb keeps only in-frame clonotypes and omits some of them. The sample carries about 130,000 clones, 83% recorded once. The sequenced material came from PBMCs. The receptor source for this set is a woman aged 40 to 50 in good health and CMV-seropositive.

V is TRBV5-1 and J is TRBJ1-1, with D possibly being TRBD1 (5 bases). This CDR3 region has 17 residues. Between the trimmed V and J ends, which lost 4 bases and 0 bases, there was a span of 19 bases. The germline CDR1 and CDR2 sequences are SGHRS and YFSETQ. CDR3 DNA: TGCGCCAGCAGCCCGCTTGAAGAGGCAGGGATGAACACTGAAGCTTTCTTT. It specifies CASSPLEEAGMNTEAFF.

This rearrangement joins TRBV7-9 to TRBJ2-3; D remains unclear. Germline lookup yields CDR1 SEHNR and CDR2 FQNEAQ (reference sequence). The CDR3 sequence is 13 residues long. Here the CDR3 DNA reads TGTTCCAACGAACCAACTAGCACAGATACGCAGTATTTT. Protein: CSNEPTSTDTQYF.

The chain employs TRBV5-1 and TRBJ1-2; 9 nucleotides line up with TRBD1. The CDR3 sequence is 16 residues long. The V gene end was trimmed by 2 bases and the J gene end by 0 bases; junction bases not matched to a gene: 5. The V gene's germline CDR1 is SGHRS and CDR2 YFSETQ. In DNA, the CDR3 is TGCGCCAGCAGCTTAGGACAGGGGCGGACTAACTATGGCTACACCTTC. Amino acids: CASSLGQGRTNYGYTF.

The chain employs TRBV2 and TRBJ1-2, with 7 bases matching TRBD1. Looked up from germline, CDR1 is SNHLY and CDR2 is FYNNEI. V dropped 7 bases and J dropped 2; count of bases not matched to a gene: 7. CDR3 size: 14 residues. In DNA, the CDR3 is TGTGCCAGCATCGCCGGGACAGAGAACTATGGCTACACCTTC. Protein sequence: CASIAGTENYGYTF.

This sequence joins TRBV14 and TRBJ2-6; unclear D gene. Germline V gene lookup returns CDR1 SGHDN and CDR2 FVKESK. Trimming took off 4 bases at V and 2 bases at J, with 3 bases between the two ends. The CDR3 is 13 residues long. The CDR3 region is CASSLAGANVLTF. Written as DNA, the CDR3 is TGTGCCAGCAGCCTAGCTGGGGCCAACGTCCTGACTTTC.

The V gene is TRBV5-4, the J gene TRBJ2-7; perhaps TRBD2 as D (6 bases). This CDR3 spans 12 amino acids. V gave up 5 bases and J gave up 6 bases, with 12 bases separating them. Germline assignment: CDR1 SGHNT and CDR2 YYREEE (reference sequence). For the CDR3, the DNA is TGTGCCAGCAGAACTAGCATTGGCGAGCAGTACTTC. Translation: CASRTSIGEQYF.

J is TRBJ2-7 and V is TRBV15, with TRBD2 matching 7 bases. Germline V gene lookup returns CDR1 LNHNV and CDR2 YYDKDF (reference sequence). V shed 1 base, J shed 5 bases, and the junction held 5 bases outside the gene matches. This CDR3 is built from 14 residues. The CDR3 loop reads CATSRGGSPNEQYF. The CDR3, as DNA: TGTGCCACCAGCAGAGGCGGGAGTCCCAACGAGCAGTACTTC.

This chain links TRBV6-6 with TRBJ1-1; TRBD1 aligns across 11 bases. The germline V gene has CDR1 MNHNY and CDR2 SVGAGI (reference sequence). With V trimmed by 2 bases and J by 3 bases, 5 bases remained unmatched. This CDR3 is 16 amino acids long. The CDR3 protein is CASSYLRTGGYTEAFF. The CDR3 bases are TGTGCCAGCAGTTACCTTCGGACAGGGGGCTACACTGAAGCTTTCTTT.

The CDR3 loop is CATTRGKETQYF. CDR3 sequence (DNA): TGTGCCACCACGCGGGGGAAAGAGACCCAGTACTTC. The chain combines TRBV15 with TRBJ2-5; the match to TRBD2 covers 7 bases. The germline gives CDR1 LNHNV, CDR2 YYDKDF (reference sequence). Germline trimming cut 7 bases from V and 3 bases from J; bases unmatched to any gene: 2. The length of the CDR3 is 12 residues.

V gene TRBV5-6 combines with J gene TRBJ2-1, with 9 bases identical to TRBD1. Trimming at V came to 3 bases and at J to 5 bases, leaving 6 bases not matched to a gene. This CDR3 has 15 residues. Germline V CDR1 and CDR2: SGHDT, YYEEEE. CDR3 sequence (DNA): TGTGCCAGCAGCTCGTGGGACAGGGACAACAATGAGCAGTTCTTC. Amino acid sequence: CASSSWDRDNNEQFF.

This clone is a singleton in its sample. V usage is TRBV2 and J usage is TRBJ2-7, with 14 bases matching TRBD2. The germline V gene has CDR1 SNHLY and CDR2 FYNNEI. The V gene end was trimmed by 8 bases and the J gene end by 6 bases; junction bases not matched to a gene: 9. This CDR3 is built from 15 residues. The CDR3 spells CASSEWGLAGVEQYF. CDR3 DNA: TGTGCCAGCTCTGAGTGGGGACTAGCGGGAGTCGAGCAGTACTTC.

The V call is TRBV15, the J call TRBJ2-2; D may be TRBD1 (5 bases). V shed 3 bases and J shed 1 base, with 12 bases lying between them. CDR1 is LNHNV and CDR2 is YYDKDF in the germline V gene (reference sequence). The CDR3 has 16 residues. For the CDR3, the DNA is TGTGCCACCAGCAGCCTGGGGCAGCGGAACACCGGGGAGCTGTTTTTT. Translating gives CATSSLGQRNTGELFF.

The chain uses TRBV11-3 and TRBJ2-7; D perhaps matches TRBD2 (6 bases). Trimming shortened V by 8 bases and J by 5 bases, and 13 bases separated the two germline ends. The germline CDR1 and CDR2 sequences are SGHNT and YENEEA. The CDR3 runs to 12 residues. The CDR3 protein is CASGGLWDEQYF. The CDR3 coding sequence is TGTGCCAGCGGGGGACTTTGGGACGAGCAGTACTTC.

The chain combines TRBV18 with TRBJ2-5, with D possibly TRBD2 on 5 matching bases. Germline CDR1 and CDR2: KGHSH and LQKENI. The CDR3 sequence is 13 residues long. The V end lost 3 bases, the J end lost 4 bases, and 9 bases lay between the germline ends. The CDR3 nucleotides read TGTGCCAGCTCACCCGTGGCGGGAGAGACCCAGTACTTC. It codes for CASSPVAGETQYF.

V gene TRBV7-9 combines with J gene TRBJ1-1, with no clear D. Trimming left V 3 bases short and J 3 bases short, with 11 bases between. CDR3 length equals 14 residues. Germline V gene sequence: CDR1 SEHNR, CDR2 FQNEAQ (reference sequence). CDR3 amino acids: CASSLLTDYTEAFF. CDR3 bases: TGTGCCAGCAGCTTGCTCACAGATTACACTGAAGCTTTCTTT.

The CDR3 loop is CASSTTVNYGYTF. DNA of the CDR3: TGTGCCAGCAGTACGACAGTGAACTATGGCTACACCTTC. The chain joins TRBV2 to TRBJ1-2; D may be TRBD1 (5 bases). Per germline, CDR1 SNHLY and CDR2 FYNNEI. V lost 5 bases and J 2 bases, leaving 9 bases between the germline ends. This CDR3 is 13 amino acids long.

The chain links TRBV29-1 to TRBJ1-2; TRBD1 is a possible D gene (6 bases). Trimming left V 0 bases short and J 3 bases short, with 26 bases between. The CDR3 has 19 residues. CDR1 SQVTM and CDR2 ANQGSEA come from the germline V gene. The CDR3 sequence is CSVEDLGAGKDLSDYGYTF. Written as DNA, the CDR3 is TGCAGCGTTGAAGATCTGGGGGCAGGAAAGGACCTCTCTGACTATGGCTACACCTTC.

The rearrangement joins TRBV4-2 to TRBJ2-1, with D perhaps TRBD2 (6 bases). The CDR3 covers 15 residues. The germline gives CDR1 LGHNA, CDR2 YNFKEQ. V lost 1 base and J 8 bases, leaving 15 bases between the germline ends. The CDR3 DNA reads TGTGCCAGCAGCCAAGTAACTAGCCTTGCGGATGAGCAGTTCTTC. Translating it yields CASSQVTSLADEQFF.

As regards this clone: The same CDR3 is also encoded by other DNA sequences in this sample. The chain couples TRBV9 to TRBJ1-4, with 9 bases lining up with TRBD1. The CDR3 loop spans 15 amino acids. In germline, CDR1 is SGDLS, CDR2 YYNGEE. V lost 3 bases and J lost 7; bases outside the gene matches: 7. CDR3 in DNA: TGTGCCAGCAGCGCACAGGGGGCGAGAGGTGAAAAACTGTTTTTT. Its protein is CASSAQGARGEKLFF. Based on the CDR3 plus reference TRBV9 and TRBJ1-4, the full variable domain is DSGVTQTPKHLITATGQRVTLRCSPRSGDLSVYWYQQSLDQGLQFLIQYYNGEERAKGNILERFSAQQFPDLHSELNLSSLELGDSALYFCASSAQGARGEKLFFGSGTQLSVL.

This clone occurred a few times. CDR3 residues: CAWSVGVSLEQYF. The DNA of the CDR3 is TGTGCCTGGAGTGTAGGGGTTTCTCTCGAGCAGTACTTC. This chain uses TRBV30 with TRBJ2-7, with a tentative D call TRBD1 (5 bases). The germline CDR1 and CDR2 sequences are GTSNPN and SVGIG (reference sequence). The CDR3 extends over 13 amino acids. With 0 bases removed from V and 6 bases from J, the gap between germline ends came to 12 bases. The full variable domain, in which reference TRBV30 and TRBJ2-7 provide the parts outside the CDR3, is SQTIHQWPATLVQPVGSPLSLECTVEGTSNPNLYWYRQAAGRGLQLLFYSVGIGQISSEVPQNLSASRPQDRQFILSSKKLLLSDSGFYLCAWSVGVSLEQYFGPGTRLTVT.

The chain combines TRBV9 with TRBJ2-1, with TRBD2 matching over 8 bases. The CDR3 runs 16 residues. The germline CDR1 and CDR2 sequences are SGDLS and YYNGEE. Trimming removed 0 bases from V and 0 bases from J; junction bases left unmatched: 2. The CDR3 is CASSVVSGSSYNEQFF. CDR3 DNA: TGTGCCAGCAGCGTAGTGAGCGGGAGCTCCTACAATGAGCAGTTCTTC.

The chain combines TRBV30 with TRBJ1-5, with D possibly matching TRBD1 (5 bases). Trimming left V 0 bases short and J 2 bases short, with 8 bases between. The CDR3 is 14 residues long. Germline CDR1 and CDR2: GTSNPN and SVGIG (reference sequence). The CDR3 nucleotides read TGTGCCTGGAGTGTGAGCAGGGGCAATCAGCCCCAGCATTTT. Residues: CAWSVSRGNQPQHF.

V gene TRBV5-1 combines with J gene TRBJ2-5, with TRBD2 matching 11 bases. The germline gives CDR1 SGHRS, CDR2 YFSETQ. V trimming: 1 base; J trimming: 7 bases; junction bases outside the gene matches: 9. The CDR3 covers 16 residues. The CDR3 spells CASSLQVAGGPGTQYF. The CDR3 DNA reads as TGCGCCAGCAGCTTGCAGGTAGCGGGAGGGCCTGGGACCCAGTACTTC.

This rearrangement joins TRBV18 to TRBJ2-7, with 8 bases fitting TRBD1. CDR1 and CDR2 from the germline V gene are KGHSH and LQKENI. CDR3 size: 12 residues. V lost 6 bases to trimming and J lost 6 bases; unmatched junction nucleotides: 4. CDR3 residues: CASSRTGPEQYF. The CDR3 nucleotides are TGTGCCAGCTCGCGGACAGGGCCCGAGCAGTACTTC.

CDR3 residues: CASSADTTSGSSYNEQFF. CDR3 nucleotide sequence: TGCGCCAGCAGTGCCGATACGACTAGCGGGAGTTCGTACAATGAGCAGTTCTTC. The chain is built from TRBV10-1 and TRBJ2-1, with 12 bases fitting TRBD2. This CDR3 has 18 amino acids. Looked up from germline, CDR1 is WNHNN and CDR2 is SYGVQD (reference sequence). Trimming cost V 4 bases and J 4 bases; bases outside gene matches: 11.

The V and J genes are TRBV5-1 and TRBJ2-2; 12 positions agree with TRBD2. Germline V lookup: CDR1 SGHRS, CDR2 YFSETQ. After removal of 2 bases from V and 6 bases from J, the junction contained 20 bases not matched to a gene. This CDR3 is 21 amino acids long. DNA of the CDR3: TGCGCCAGCAGCTTTGGTTTCGGGACAGGGGTGACTAGCGGGAGCTCCGGGGAGCTGTTTTTT. Protein sequence: CASSFGFGTGVTSGSSGELFF.